This is a list of T cell receptor beta chains from one sample in a study of blood T cells in healthy people across ages. TCRdb reprocessed the 5' RACE reads with MiXCR, giving one entry per CDR3 protein. The data show 1.5 million to 2 million distinct CDR3 sequences, with 49% seen just once and around 2.1% held by the top ten. The specimen was blood. The receptors stem from a woman between 40 and 55 years old in good health. The CDR3 runs from the conserved cysteine through the conserved F or W. D genes are given only for firm matches. Clone size, where shown, is once, few, many, or a class for clones that have expanded.

J: TRBJ2-5; D: .; V: TRBV18; size: few; DNA: TGTGCCGGCTCACCACGGAGGGGGCAAGAGACCCAGTACTTC; CDR3: CAGSPRRGQETQYF
J: TRBJ2-5; D: TRBD1; V: TRBV5-1; size: .; DNA: TGCGCCAGCAGGAGCGAGGGGGCAGAAGAGACCCAGTACTTC; CDR3: CASRSEGAEETQYF
J: TRBJ2-7; D: TRBD2; V: TRBV28; size: once; DNA: TGTGCCAGCAGTTCACCGGGACTAGCGGGGTCCCGGGGCTCCTACGAGCAGTACTTC; CDR3: CASSSPGLAGSRGSYEQYF
J: TRBJ1-1; D: TRBD1; V: TRBV10-3; size: .; DNA: TGTGCCATTCAAAAACGGACAGGGGCCGTTGTCACTGAAGCTTTCTTT; CDR3: CAIQKRTGAVVTEAFF
J: TRBJ2-1; D: .; V: TRBV4-1; size: .; DNA: TGCGCCAGCAGCCAGGGAACCGGGGCGCTCAATGAGCAGTTCTTC; CDR3: CASSQGTGALNEQFF
J: TRBJ1-2; D: .; V: TRBV20-1; size: .; DNA: TGCAGTGCTAGTGGACCTCCTAGGGGGGGCTACACCTTC; CDR3: CSASGPPRGGYTF
J: TRBJ2-5; D: .; V: TRBV27; size: .; DNA: TGTGCCAGCAATGACCTAGGTCGGCTAGCCTCAAAAGAGACCCAGTACTTC; CDR3: CASNDLGRLASKETQYF
J: TRBJ2-3; D: .; V: TRBV4-3; size: once; DNA: TGCGCCAGCAGCCAAGAAGTGCTCCCGAGCACAGATATGCAGTATTTT; CDR3: CASSQEVLPSTDMQYF
J: TRBJ2-3; D: TRBD1; V: TRBV10-3; size: few; DNA: TGTGCCATCAGTCAGGGACAGGGGGAAGATACGCAGTATTTT; CDR3: CAISQGQGEDTQYF
J: TRBJ1-1; D: .; V: TRBV20-1; size: .; DNA: TGCAGTGCTAGAGATGTGAATGGGGTAGCTTTCTTT; CDR3: CSARDVNGVAFF
J: TRBJ2-7; D: TRBD1; V: TRBV6-2/TRBV6-3; size: few; DNA: TGTGCCAGCAGGCAAACGGGACAGGGATCCTACGAGCAGTACTTC; CDR3: CASRQTGQGSYEQYF
J: TRBJ1-5; D: TRBD1; V: TRBV7-9; size: .; DNA: TGTGCCAGCAGCCCGGGGACAGGGGGCAGGGGTAGGCAGCCCCAGCATTTT; CDR3: CASSPGTGGRGRQPQHF
J: TRBJ2-6; D: .; V: TRBV11-1; size: few; DNA: TGTGCCAGCAGCGTGGTCCTCCACAGGGGACTTTTAATCTTGGGGTCTGGGGCCAACGTCCTGACTTTC; CDR3: CASSVVLHRGLLILGSGANVLTF
J: TRBJ1-2; D: TRBD1; V: TRBV13; size: .; DNA: TGTGCCAGCAGCGCAGGGGACAGAAGCTACTATGGCTACACCTTC; CDR3: CASSAGDRSYYGYTF
J: TRBJ2-3; D: .; V: TRBV20-1; size: .; DNA: TGCAGTGCTCCCGGACAGACCACAGATACGCAGTATTTT; CDR3: CSAPGQTTDTQYF
J: TRBJ2-1; D: TRBD2; V: TRBV20-1; size: .; DNA: TGCAGTGCTAGAGTCGGACTAGCGGGAGTCGATGAGCAGTTCTTC; CDR3: CSARVGLAGVDEQFF
J: TRBJ2-3; D: TRBD2; V: TRBV20-1; size: .; DNA: TGCAGTGCTGACCCGCCGTCTAGCGGGGGGACCACAGATACGCAGTATTTT; CDR3: CSADPPSSGGTTDTQYF
J: TRBJ2-3; D: TRBD2; V: TRBV27; size: few; DNA: TGTGCCAGCAGTGCCGGACTAGCTATAGATACGCAGTATTTT; CDR3: CASSAGLAIDTQYF
J: TRBJ2-5; D: .; V: TRBV27; size: few; DNA: TGTGCCAGCAGTCTGAAGATAGGGGAGACCCAGTACTTC; CDR3: CASSLKIGETQYF
J: TRBJ2-7; D: .; V: TRBV11-1; size: few; DNA: TGTGCCAGCAGCTTAGTCTCGACAGGTACCTACGAGCAGTACTTC; CDR3: CASSLVSTGTYEQYF
J: TRBJ2-5; D: .; V: TRBV20-1; size: .; DNA: TGCAGTGCTAGAGACCGGGGGCTAAAACAAAAGACCCAGTACTTC; CDR3: CSARDRGLKQKTQYF
J: TRBJ1-2; D: .; V: TRBV6-6; size: .; DNA: TGTGCCAGCAGTCGCCAGGGGTCGTGGGACTACGGCTACACCTTC; CDR3: CASSRQGSWDYGYTF
J: TRBJ1-4; D: TRBD1; V: TRBV9; size: .; DNA: TGTGCCAGCAGTCCCCAGGGGGCTCCCAGCGAAAAACTGTTTTTT; CDR3: CASSPQGAPSEKLFF
J: TRBJ2-6; D: .; V: TRBV9; size: .; DNA: TGTGCCAGCAGCCCTCAAGGGGGGGCCTCTGGGGCCAACGTCCTGACTTTC; CDR3: CASSPQGGASGANVLTF
J: TRBJ2-3; D: .; V: TRBV11-2; size: .; DNA: TGTGCCAGCATCAGCTCCGGAGGATGGACAGATACGCAGTATTTT; CDR3: CASISSGGWTDTQYF
J: TRBJ2-7; D: .; V: TRBV20-1; size: .; DNA: TGCAGTGCTAGAGAGTACGGGACTTCGACCTACGAGCAGTACTTC; CDR3: CSAREYGTSTYEQYF
J: TRBJ2-5; D: TRBD2; V: TRBV15; size: few; DNA: TGTGCCACCAGCAACATAGCGGGGGGGAGCGCGGAGACCCAGTACTTC; CDR3: CATSNIAGGSAETQYF
J: TRBJ2-3; D: .; V: TRBV29-1; size: .; DNA: TGCAGCGTCCCCGACCCGGCAGATACGCAGTATTTT; CDR3: CSVPDPADTQYF